A single sample gave rise to the 16 T cell receptor beta chains below, sequenced in a study of identical twins. Each CDR3 protein is one row after TCRdb ran MiXCR on the 5' RACE reads. The data contain around 530,000 distinct CDR3 sequences, nearly 15% of them seen just once; the ten biggest clones take up roughly 0.44%. The same sample was also used in a study of yellow fever vaccine responses in identical twins.

The sequenced sample consisted of CD4+ T cells sorted from blood. These receptors originate from a woman between 18 and 29 years old in good health.

The genes are TRBV20-1 and TRBJ2-3, with TRBD2 matching over 7 bases. With 3 bases clipped from V and 3 bases from J, the junction kept 15 bases outside the gene matches. In germline, CDR1 is DFQATT, CDR2 SNEGSKA (reference sequence). The CDR3 spans 17 residues. As DNA, the CDR3 is TGCAGTGCTAGGACCCTGGGGAGGGCCCAACCAACAGATACGCAGTATTTT. It is translated as CSARTLGRAQPTDTQYF.

This clonotype was counted only a few times. The V gene is TRBV27, the J gene TRBJ2-5; TRBD2 agrees at 10 bases. Trimming cost V 2 bases and J 0 bases; bases outside gene matches: 3. Germline CDR1 MNHEY, CDR2 SMNVEV (reference sequence). The CDR3 has 16 amino acids. The CDR3 is CASSLGGTSDQETQYF. The CDR3 coding sequence is TGTGCCAGCAGTTTAGGAGGGACTAGCGACCAAGAGACCCAGTACTTC.

This clonotype was observed a handful of times. J is TRBJ2-3 and V is TRBV7-2; 7 bases map to TRBD2. Looked up from germline, CDR1 is SGHTA and CDR2 is FQGNSA. The V segment lost 5 bases and the J segment 5 bases; nucleotides outside the gene matches: 13. CDR3 length: 16 residues. CDR3 sequence: CASSNSVGEGLDTQYF. The CDR3 DNA is TGTGCCAGCAGCAACAGCGTCGGGGAGGGCTTAGATACGCAGTATTTT.

The chain couples TRBV24-1 to TRBJ2-1; 7 bases line up with TRBD2. The CDR3 covers 16 residues. J lost 1 base, V lost 5 bases, and 7 bases had no gene match. Germline V gene sequence: CDR1 KGHDR, CDR2 SFDVKD. The CDR3 DNA sequence: TGTGCCACCAGTGGGGGCGGGGGTGAGTCCTACAATGAGCAGTTCTTC. This translates into CATSGGGGESYNEQFF.

The rearrangement links TRBV18 to TRBJ2-5; TRBD1 matches at 7 bases. V lost 2 bases and J lost 1; bases outside the gene matches: 4. The CDR3 totals 15 residues. In germline, CDR1 is KGHSH, CDR2 LQKENI. The CDR3 loop reads CASSPKTGIQETQYF. Here the CDR3 DNA reads TGTGCCAGCTCACCAAAGACAGGGATCCAAGAGACCCAGTACTTC.

CDR3 in DNA: TGCAGTGCTAGCGGTGTGGGTGGCACCGGCCCCTCCCGCTACGAGCAGTACTTC. Amino acid sequence: CSASGVGGTGPSRYEQYF. V and J are TRBV20-1 and TRBJ2-7, with D unresolved. The germline gives CDR1 DFQATT, CDR2 SNEGSKA (reference sequence). The germline V and J ends were trimmed by 3 bases and 3 bases, with 27 bases remaining between them. The CDR3 has 18 residues.

The chain has TRBV20-1 and TRBJ2-1; 12 bases map to TRBD2. The junction had 7 bases not matched to a gene; V was cut back by 6 bases and J by 4 bases. Germline values: CDR1 DFQATT, CDR2 SNEGSKA (reference sequence). This CDR3 is built from 15 residues. As DNA, the CDR3 is TGCAGTGCGCGAAAGACTAGCGGGGGTTACAATGAGCAGTTCTTC. Translation: CSARKTSGGYNEQFF.

The V call is TRBV10-3, the J call TRBJ2-7; D remains unclear. Germline values: CDR1 ENHRY, CDR2 SYGVKD. The CDR3 has 14 amino acids. V shed 0 bases and J shed 1 base, with 7 bases lying between them. CDR3 DNA: TGTGCCATCAGTGAGTCGTCCAGATCCTACGAGCAGTACGTC. Translated: CAISESSRSYEQYV.

This clonotype was counted between two and nine times. V gene TRBV7-9 combines with J gene TRBJ2-7; TRBD2 matches 13 bases. The V gene end was trimmed by 6 bases and the J gene end by 5 bases; junction bases not matched to a gene: 7. The CDR3 loop spans 15 amino acids. Per the germline V gene, CDR1 is SEHNR and CDR2 is FQNEAQ (reference sequence). The CDR3 region has the DNA TGTGCCAGCAGTCTATGGACTAGCGGGAGCGACGAGCAGTACTTC. It specifies CASSLWTSGSDEQYF. Combining the CDR3 with reference TRBV7-9 and TRBJ2-7 gives the whole variable domain DTGVSQNPRHKITKRGQNVTFRCDPISEHNRLYWYRQTLGQGPEFLTYFQNEAQLEKSRLLSDRFSAERPKGSFSTLEIQRTEQGDSAMYLCASSLWTSGSDEQYFGPGTRLTVT.

This chain joins TRBV14 and TRBJ2-2, with 9 bases lining up with TRBD1. J lost 0 bases, V lost 5 bases, and 10 bases had no gene match. The CDR3 contains 18 residues. In germline, CDR1 is SGHDN, CDR2 FVKESK. CDR3 region: CASSFRTGAFSNTGELFF. The DNA for the CDR3 is TGTGCCAGCAGCTTTCGGACAGGGGCCTTCTCGAACACCGGGGAGCTGTTTTTT.

This clonotype was seen ten or more times. The gene calls are TRBV5-1 and TRBJ2-3; D not resolved. This CDR3 is 16 amino acids long. In germline, CDR1 is SGHRS, CDR2 YFSETQ. Trimming cost V 5 bases and J 6 bases, with 22 bases left between them. The CDR3 bases are TGCGCCAGCAGATACCTTGACCCCGAACGTATTGATACGCAGTATTTT. This translates into CASRYLDPERIDTQYF.

V and J are TRBV10-3 and TRBJ2-1; no reliable D call. The ends were cut back, 3 bases at V and 4 bases at J, with 10 bases in the middle. CDR1 is ENHRY, CDR2 SYGVKD, per germline. The CDR3 loop spans 14 amino acids. The CDR3 protein is CAISETKAYNEQFF. The CDR3 coding sequence is TGTGCCATCAGTGAAACTAAAGCGTACAATGAGCAGTTCTTC.

The chain recombines TRBV12-3 or TRBV12-4 with TRBJ2-1; D possibly uses TRBD1 or TRBD2 (5 bases each). The CDR3 has 14 residues. Trimming took off 5 bases at V and 9 bases at J, with 17 bases between the two ends. CDR3 in amino acids: CASSGDGRLGEQFF. DNA of the CDR3: TGTGCCAGCAGTGGGGACGGCCGATTGGGTGAGCAGTTCTTC.

This clonotype was found a few times. V gene TRBV4-1 combines with J gene TRBJ2-1; 10 bases map to TRBD2. CDR3 length: 15 amino acids. The germline CDR1 and CDR2 sequences are MGHRA and YSYEKL. With 6 bases clipped from V and 4 bases from J, the junction kept 6 bases outside the gene matches. The CDR3 region has the DNA TGCGCCAGCAGGCAACTAGCGGGAATATACAATGAGCAGTTCTTC. Translated, it gives CASRQLAGIYNEQFF.

The chain carries TRBV20-1 and TRBJ2-1; TRBD2 matches 13 bases. Germline trimming cut 5 bases from V and 4 bases from J; bases unmatched to any gene: 5. CDR3 length: 15 amino acids. Germline V gives CDR1 DFQATT, CDR2 SNEGSKA (reference sequence). Written as DNA, the CDR3 is TGCAGTGCTCGGTCGGGACTAGCGGGATACAATGAGCAGTTCTTC. It translates to CSARSGLAGYNEQFF.

The chain employs TRBV14 and TRBJ1-1; D not resolved. CDR3 length: 14 residues. Per germline, CDR1 SGHDN and CDR2 FVKESK. V was trimmed by 4 bases and J by 5 bases, leaving 14 bases between them. CDR3 residues: CASSLWGGGTEAFF. CDR3 nucleotide sequence: TGTGCCAGCAGCCTTTGGGGTGGAGGGACTGAAGCTTTCTTT.